These T cell receptor beta chains were read from a single sample in a study of cytomegalovirus exposure and HLA in healthy donors. Clones were read by immunoSEQ multiplex PCR, and TCRdb kept only the in-frame ones, dropping some. The sample shows tens of thousands of clones, around 80% of them seen only once. Material for sequencing was PBMCs. Every receptor here comes from a man in his forties or fifties in good health and CMV-seronegative. The conserved cysteine and the conserved F or W are not part of the CDR3 here. Fields, in order: V gene, J gene, CDR3 protein.

TRBV13	TRBJ1-1	ASSLAGPEAF
TRBV18	TRBJ2-2	ASSQGQRNTGELF
TRBV7-2	TRBJ1-5	ASSLAFDRGVQPQH
TRBV5-1	TRBJ1-3	ASSQGSGNTIY
TRBV11-3	TRBJ2-2	ASSPGTINWGNTGELF
TRBV15	TRBJ2-3	ATAPGEGGTDTQY
TRBV6-4	TRBJ2-4	ARVSGRKSVWVGNIQY
TRBV18	TRBJ1-2	ASSPSGQGYT
TRBV28	TRBJ2-7	ASGYSGGSYEQY
TRBV7-8	TRBJ2-7	ASSLRTSGGSYEQY
TRBV29-1	TRBJ2-7	SVEKDNYEQY
TRBV5-1	TRBJ2-2	ASREGLTNTGELF
TRBV5-1	TRBJ2-2	ASSLRTALNTGELF
TRBV5-1	TRBJ1-2	ASSPTGDYGYT
TRBV19	TRBJ1-2	ASSSRQLNYGYT
TRBV7-9	TRBJ1-3	ASSLVRGANTIY
TRBV6-1	TRBJ1-4	ASSRTGGTEKLF
TRBV9	TRBJ2-6	ASSVRGGAGANVLT
TRBV7-9	TRBJ2-2	AIRTSGSSAGELF
TRBV6-5	TRBJ2-3	ASSWGQGAGDTQY
TRBV4-1	TRBJ1-2	ASSQEAAYGYT
TRBV7-3	TRBJ2-7	ASSLGTGPYEQY
TRBV7-3	TRBJ2-3	ASSLYSHGLAGGQDTQY
TRBV5-1	TRBJ2-7	ASSSGQGYEQY
TRBV5-1	TRBJ1-3	ASSPTGTGNTIY
TRBV2	TRBJ2-7	ASRKQGIYEQY
TRBV23-1	TRBJ2-4	ASICADTKNIQY
TRBV27	TRBJ2-3	ASSSRTSGTPDTQY
TRBV5-8	TRBJ2-2	ASIGGAGELF
TRBV7-2	TRBJ1-5	ASSLRAGPTENSNQPQH
TRBV16	TRBJ1-2	ASSRLAGTGGSRNYGYT
TRBV19	TRBJ1-1	ASSRLTGEAF
TRBV7-2	TRBJ2-7	ASSLGTGPHEQY
TRBV5-5	TRBJ2-4	ASSLVVGRGEN
TRBV13	TRBJ1-2	ASSLAMDRGLDYGYT
TRBV11-3	TRBJ2-5	ASSGQGGETQY
TRBV7-9	TRBJ1-6	SSSLGGINSPLH
TRBV7-6	TRBJ2-3	ASSPGVWATDTQY
TRBV19	TRBJ2-7	ASSHWASGNFFYEQY
TRBV18	TRBJ2-1	ASSPGSPKYNEQF